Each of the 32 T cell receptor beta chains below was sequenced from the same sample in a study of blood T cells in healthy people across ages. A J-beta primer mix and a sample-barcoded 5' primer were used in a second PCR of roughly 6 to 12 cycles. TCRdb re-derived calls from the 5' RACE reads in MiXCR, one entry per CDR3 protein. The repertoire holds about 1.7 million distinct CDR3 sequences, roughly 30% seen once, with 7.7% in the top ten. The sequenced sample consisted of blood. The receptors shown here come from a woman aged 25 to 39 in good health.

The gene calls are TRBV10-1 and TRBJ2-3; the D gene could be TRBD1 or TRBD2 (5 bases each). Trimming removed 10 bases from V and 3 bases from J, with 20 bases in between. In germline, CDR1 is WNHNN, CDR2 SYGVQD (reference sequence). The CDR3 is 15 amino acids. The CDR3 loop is CATSARDQETDTQYF. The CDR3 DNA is TGCGCCACTTCTGCGAGGGACCAGGAGACAGATACGCAGTATTTT.

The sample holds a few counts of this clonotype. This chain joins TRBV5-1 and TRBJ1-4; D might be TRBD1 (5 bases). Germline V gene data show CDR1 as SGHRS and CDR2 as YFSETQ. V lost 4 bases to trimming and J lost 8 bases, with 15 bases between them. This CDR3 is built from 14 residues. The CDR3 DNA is TGCGCCAGCAGCGGGGACTCACTCGTGGAAAAACTGTTTTTT. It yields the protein CASSGDSLVEKLFF.

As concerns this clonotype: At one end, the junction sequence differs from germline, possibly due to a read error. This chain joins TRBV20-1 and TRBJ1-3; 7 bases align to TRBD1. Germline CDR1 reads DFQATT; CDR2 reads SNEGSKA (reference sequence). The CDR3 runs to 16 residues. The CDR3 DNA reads TGCAGTGCTAGGAAAAGAGGGACAGACTCTGGAAACACCACATATTTT. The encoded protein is CSARKRGTDSGNTTYF.

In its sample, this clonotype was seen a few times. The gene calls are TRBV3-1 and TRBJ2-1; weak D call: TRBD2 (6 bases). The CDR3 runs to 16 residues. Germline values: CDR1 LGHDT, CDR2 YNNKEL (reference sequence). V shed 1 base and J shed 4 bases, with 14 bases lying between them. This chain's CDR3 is CASSQVSGTLYNEQFF. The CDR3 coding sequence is TGTGCCAGCAGCCAAGTGTCCGGGACTTTATACAATGAGCAGTTCTTC.

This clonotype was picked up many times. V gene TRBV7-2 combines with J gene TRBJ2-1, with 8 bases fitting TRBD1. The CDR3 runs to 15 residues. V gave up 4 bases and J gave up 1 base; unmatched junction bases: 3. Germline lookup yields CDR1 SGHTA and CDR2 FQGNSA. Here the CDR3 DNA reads TGTGCCAGCAGCTCCAACAGGGGGTCCTACAATGAGCAGTTCTTC. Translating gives CASSSNRGSYNEQFF.

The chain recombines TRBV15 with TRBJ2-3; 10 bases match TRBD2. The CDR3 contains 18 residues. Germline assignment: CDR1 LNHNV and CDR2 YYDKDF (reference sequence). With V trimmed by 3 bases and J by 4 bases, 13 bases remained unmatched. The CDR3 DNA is TGTGCCACCAGCAGTCGGGCTAGCGGGGGCGGGGGCGCAGATACGCAGTATTTT. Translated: CATSSRASGGGGADTQYF.

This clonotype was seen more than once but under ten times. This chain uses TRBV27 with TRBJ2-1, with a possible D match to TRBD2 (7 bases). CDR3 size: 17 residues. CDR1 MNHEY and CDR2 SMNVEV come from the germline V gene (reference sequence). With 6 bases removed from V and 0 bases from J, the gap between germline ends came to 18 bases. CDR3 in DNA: TGTGCCAGCAGACGAAGGGGGGAGGGCCGCTCCTACAATGAGCAGTTCTTC. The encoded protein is CASRRRGEGRSYNEQFF.

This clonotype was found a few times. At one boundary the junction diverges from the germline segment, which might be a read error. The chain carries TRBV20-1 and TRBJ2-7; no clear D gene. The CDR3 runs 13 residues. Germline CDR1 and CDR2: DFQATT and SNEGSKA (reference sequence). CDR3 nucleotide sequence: TGCGGTGCTTCCGAAATCGGGTCTTACGAGCAGTACTTC. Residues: CGASEIGSYEQYF.

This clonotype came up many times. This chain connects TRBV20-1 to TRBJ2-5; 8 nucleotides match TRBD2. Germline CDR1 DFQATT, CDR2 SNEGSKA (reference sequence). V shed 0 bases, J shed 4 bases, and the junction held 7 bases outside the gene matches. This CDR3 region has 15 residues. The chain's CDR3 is CSARDPAGAGETQYF. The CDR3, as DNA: TGCAGTGCTAGAGATCCAGCGGGAGCTGGAGAGACCCAGTACTTC.

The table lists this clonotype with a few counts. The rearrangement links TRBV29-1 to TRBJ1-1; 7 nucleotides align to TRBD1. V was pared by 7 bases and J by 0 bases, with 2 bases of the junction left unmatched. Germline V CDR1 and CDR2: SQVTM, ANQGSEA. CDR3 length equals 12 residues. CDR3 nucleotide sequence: TGCAGCGGGGGGACAGTGAACACTGAAGCTTTCTTT. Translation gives CSGGTVNTEAFF.

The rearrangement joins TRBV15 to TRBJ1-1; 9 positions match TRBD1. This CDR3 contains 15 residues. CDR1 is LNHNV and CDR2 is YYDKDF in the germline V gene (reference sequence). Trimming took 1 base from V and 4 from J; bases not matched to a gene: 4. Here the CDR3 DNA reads TGTGCCACCAGCAGAGTTGGGACAGGGTCCACTGAAGCTTTCTTT. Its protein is CATSRVGTGSTEAFF.

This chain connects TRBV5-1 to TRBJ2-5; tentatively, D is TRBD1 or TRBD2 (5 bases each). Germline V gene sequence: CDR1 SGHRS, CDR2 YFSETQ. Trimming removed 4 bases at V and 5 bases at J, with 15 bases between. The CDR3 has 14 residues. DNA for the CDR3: TGCGCCAGCAGCCTCCCTGGGGGTTACGAGACCCAGTACTTC. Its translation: CASSLPGGYETQYF.

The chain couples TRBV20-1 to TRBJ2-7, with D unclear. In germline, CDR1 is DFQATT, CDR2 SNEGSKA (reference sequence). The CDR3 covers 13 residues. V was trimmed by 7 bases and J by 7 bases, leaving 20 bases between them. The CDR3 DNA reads TGCAGTGGCAGAGAGGCCGATTACAATGAGCAGTACTTC. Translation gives CSGREADYNEQYF.

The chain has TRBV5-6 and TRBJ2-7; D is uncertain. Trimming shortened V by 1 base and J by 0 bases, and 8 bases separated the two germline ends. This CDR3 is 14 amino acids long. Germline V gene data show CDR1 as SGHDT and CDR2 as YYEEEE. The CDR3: CASSLPVASYEQYF. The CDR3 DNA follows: TGTGCCAGCAGCTTGCCCGTCGCCTCCTACGAGCAGTACTTC.

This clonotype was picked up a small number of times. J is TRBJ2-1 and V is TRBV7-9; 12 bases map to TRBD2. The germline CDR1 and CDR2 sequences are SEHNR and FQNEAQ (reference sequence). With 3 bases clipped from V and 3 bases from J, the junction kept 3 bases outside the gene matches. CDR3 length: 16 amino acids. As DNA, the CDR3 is TGTGCCAGCAGCTTGAGGACTAGCGGGGACTACAATGAGCAGTTCTTC. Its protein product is CASSLRTSGDYNEQFF. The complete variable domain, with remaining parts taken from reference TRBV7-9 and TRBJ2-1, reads DTGVSQNPRHKITKRGQNVTFRCDPISEHNRLYWYRQTLGQGPEFLTYFQNEAQLEKSRLLSDRFSAERPKGSFSTLEIQRTEQGDSAMYLCASSLRTSGDYNEQFFGPGTRLTVL.

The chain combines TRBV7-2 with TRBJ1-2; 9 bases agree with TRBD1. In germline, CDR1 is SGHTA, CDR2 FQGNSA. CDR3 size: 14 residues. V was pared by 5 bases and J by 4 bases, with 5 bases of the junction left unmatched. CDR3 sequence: CASSVDRGSYGYTF. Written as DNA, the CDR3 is TGTGCCAGCAGCGTGGACAGGGGAAGCTATGGCTACACCTTC.

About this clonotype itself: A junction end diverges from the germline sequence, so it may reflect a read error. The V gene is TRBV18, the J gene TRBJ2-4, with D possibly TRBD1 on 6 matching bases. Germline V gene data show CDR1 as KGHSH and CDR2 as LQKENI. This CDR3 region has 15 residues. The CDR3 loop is CAGSPSGTWTNIQYF. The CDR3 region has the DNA TGTGCCGGCTCACCCTCGGGGACATGGACAAACATTCAGTACTTC.

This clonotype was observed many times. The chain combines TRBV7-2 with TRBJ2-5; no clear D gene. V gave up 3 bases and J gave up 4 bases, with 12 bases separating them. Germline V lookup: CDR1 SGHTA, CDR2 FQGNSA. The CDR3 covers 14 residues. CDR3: CASSLTPPAETQYF. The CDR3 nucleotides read TGTGCCAGCAGCTTGACGCCTCCTGCAGAGACCCAGTACTTC. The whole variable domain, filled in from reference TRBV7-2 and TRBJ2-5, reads GAGVSQSPSNKVTEKGKDVELRCDPISGHTALYWYRQSLGQGLEFLIYFQGNSAPDKSGLPSDRFSAERTGGSVSTLTIQRTQQEDSAVYLCASSLTPPAETQYFGPGTRLLVL.

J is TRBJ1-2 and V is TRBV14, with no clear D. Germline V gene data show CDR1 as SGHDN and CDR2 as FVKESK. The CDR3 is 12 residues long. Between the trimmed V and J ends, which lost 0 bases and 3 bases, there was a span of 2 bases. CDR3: CASSQEHYGYTF. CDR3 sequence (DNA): TGTGCCAGCAGCCAAGAACACTATGGCTACACCTTC.

The CDR3 nucleotides are TGCAGCGTTGTCAGGGACCCCGCCAACACTGAAGCTTTCTTT. This encodes CSVVRDPANTEAFF. The genes are TRBV29-1 and TRBJ1-1, with D perhaps TRBD1 (5 bases). Germline assignment: CDR1 SQVTM and CDR2 ANQGSEA. The V end lost 4 bases, the J end lost 2 bases, and 14 bases lay between the germline ends. This CDR3 comprises 14 residues.

The CDR3 DNA follows: TGTGCCAGCACCCTGGGGACAGAGAATGGCTACACCTTC. This sequence encodes CASTLGTENGYTF. The chain links TRBV7-9 to TRBJ1-2; 7 bases are shared with TRBD1. V lost 7 bases, J lost 6 bases, and 8 bases stayed unmatched. Germline V CDR1 and CDR2: SEHNR, FQNEAQ (reference sequence). The length of the CDR3 is 13 residues.

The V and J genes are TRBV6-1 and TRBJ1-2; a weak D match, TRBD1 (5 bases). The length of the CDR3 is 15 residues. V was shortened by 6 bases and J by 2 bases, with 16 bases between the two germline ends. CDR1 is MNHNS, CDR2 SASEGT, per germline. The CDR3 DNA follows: TGTGCCAGCAGCTATAAAGACAGTGCGAACTATGGCTACACCTTC. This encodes CASSYKDSANYGYTF.

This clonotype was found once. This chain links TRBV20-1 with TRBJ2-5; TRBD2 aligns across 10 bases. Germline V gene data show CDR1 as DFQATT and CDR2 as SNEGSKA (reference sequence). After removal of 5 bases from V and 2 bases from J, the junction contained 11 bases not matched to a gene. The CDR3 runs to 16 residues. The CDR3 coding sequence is TGCAGTGCTTGGGGGGGGACTAGCGCTAAACAAGAGACCCAGTACTTC. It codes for CSAWGGTSAKQETQYF.

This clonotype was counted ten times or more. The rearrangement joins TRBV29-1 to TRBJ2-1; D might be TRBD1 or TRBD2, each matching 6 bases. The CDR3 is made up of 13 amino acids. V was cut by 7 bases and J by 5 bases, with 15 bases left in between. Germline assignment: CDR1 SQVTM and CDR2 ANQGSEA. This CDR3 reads CSARGQLHNEQFF. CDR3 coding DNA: TGCAGCGCCCGGGGGCAGCTGCACAATGAGCAGTTCTTC.

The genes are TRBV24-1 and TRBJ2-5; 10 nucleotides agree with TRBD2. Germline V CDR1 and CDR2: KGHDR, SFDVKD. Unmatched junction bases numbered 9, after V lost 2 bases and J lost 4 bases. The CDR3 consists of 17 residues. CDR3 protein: CATSDWGSGGAGETQYF. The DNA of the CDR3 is TGTGCCACCAGTGATTGGGGGAGCGGGGGGGCAGGAGAGACCCAGTACTTC.

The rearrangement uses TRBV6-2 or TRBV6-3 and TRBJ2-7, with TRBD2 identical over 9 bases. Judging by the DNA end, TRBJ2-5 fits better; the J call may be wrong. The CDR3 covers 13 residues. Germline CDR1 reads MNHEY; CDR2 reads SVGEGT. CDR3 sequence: CASRRGGAKTQYF. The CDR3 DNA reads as TGTGCCAGCAGGCGGGGGGGCGCAAAGACCCAGTACTTC.

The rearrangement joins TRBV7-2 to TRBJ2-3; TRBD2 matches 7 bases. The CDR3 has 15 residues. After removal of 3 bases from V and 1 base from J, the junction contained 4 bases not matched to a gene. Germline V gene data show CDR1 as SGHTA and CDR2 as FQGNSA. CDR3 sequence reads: CASSLESGGTDTQYF. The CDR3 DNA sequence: TGTGCCAGCAGCTTGGAAAGCGGGGGCACAGATACGCAGTATTTT. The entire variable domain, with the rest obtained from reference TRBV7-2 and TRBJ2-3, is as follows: GAGVSQSPSNKVTEKGKDVELRCDPISGHTALYWYRQSLGQGLEFLIYFQGNSAPDKSGLPSDRFSAERTGGSVSTLTIQRTQQEDSAVYLCASSLESGGTDTQYFGPGTRLTVL.

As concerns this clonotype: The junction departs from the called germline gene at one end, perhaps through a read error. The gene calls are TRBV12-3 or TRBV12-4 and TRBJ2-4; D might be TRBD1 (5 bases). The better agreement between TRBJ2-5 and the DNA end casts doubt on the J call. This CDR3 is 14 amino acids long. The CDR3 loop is CAGSLMQGEETQYF. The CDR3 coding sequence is TGTGCCGGCAGTTTAATGCAGGGTGAAGAGACCCAGTACTTC.

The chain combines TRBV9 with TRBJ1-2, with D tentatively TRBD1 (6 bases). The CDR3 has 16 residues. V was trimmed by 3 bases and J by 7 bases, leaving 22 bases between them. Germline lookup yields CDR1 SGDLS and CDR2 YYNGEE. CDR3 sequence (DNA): TGTGCCAGCAGCGCCACATCCGGACAGACCCCCTCTGGCTACACCTTC. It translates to CASSATSGQTPSGYTF.

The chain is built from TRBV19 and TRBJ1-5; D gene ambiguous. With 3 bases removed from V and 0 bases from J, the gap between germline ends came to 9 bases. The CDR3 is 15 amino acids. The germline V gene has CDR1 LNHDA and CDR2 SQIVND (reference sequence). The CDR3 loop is CASSIARNSNQPQHF. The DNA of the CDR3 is TGTGCCAGTAGTATCGCCAGGAATAGCAATCAGCCCCAGCATTTT.

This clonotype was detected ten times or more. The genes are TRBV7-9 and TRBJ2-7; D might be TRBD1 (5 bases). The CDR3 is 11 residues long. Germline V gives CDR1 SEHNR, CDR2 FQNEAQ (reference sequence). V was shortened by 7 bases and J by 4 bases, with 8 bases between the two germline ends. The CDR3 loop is CASMGLYEQYF. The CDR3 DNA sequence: TGTGCCAGCATGGGGCTGTACGAGCAGTACTTC.

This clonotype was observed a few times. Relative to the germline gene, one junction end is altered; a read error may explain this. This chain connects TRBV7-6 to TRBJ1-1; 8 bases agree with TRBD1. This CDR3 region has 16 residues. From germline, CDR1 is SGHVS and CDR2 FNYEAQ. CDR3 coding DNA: TGTGCTAGCAGCTTAGGTCAGGGGGCGCGGAACACTGAAGCTTTCTTT. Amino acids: CASSLGQGARNTEAFF.